These 31 T cell receptor beta chains were all obtained from the same sample, sequenced in a study of response to subunit inactivated influenza vaccine. TCRdb redid the calling of the RT-PCR reads with MiXCR, one entry per CDR3 protein. The repertoire holds 650,000 to 850,000 distinct CDR3 sequences, with about 15% as singletons. Specimen: PBMCs from blood, collected roughly 15 days before vaccination. These receptor sequences come from a man between 50 and 59 years old who received an inactivated influenza vaccine.

In its sample, this clonotype was seen a few times. The rearrangement joins TRBV7-2 to TRBJ1-6, with unresolved D. The V end was cut by 6 bases, the J end by 16 bases, with 16 bases between. This CDR3 contains 12 residues. The V gene's germline CDR1 is SGHTA and CDR2 FQGNSA. In DNA form, the CDR3 reads TGTGCCAGCAGTTCAGACCGGGTCACTCTCCACTTT. Its translation: CASSSDRVTLHF.

This clonotype was counted only a few times. V and J are TRBV3-1 and TRBJ2-3; D not resolved. V was clipped by 3 bases and J by 0 bases, with 10 bases between them. The V gene's germline CDR1 is LGHDT and CDR2 YNNKEL (reference sequence). CDR3 length: 15 amino acids. The CDR3 DNA reads as TGTGCCAGCAGCCAGAACTTGTTGAGCACAGATACGCAGTATTTT. It encodes CASSQNLLSTDTQYF.

The chain is built from TRBV21-1 and TRBJ2-3; TRBD1, the table's D call, was not compared with the DNA. TRBV21-1 is noted as a pseudogene. The length of the CDR3 is 16 residues. CDR3 loop: CASSKVRGPHTDTQYF. As DNA, the CDR3 is TGTGCCAGCAGCAAAGTCCGGGGACCCCACACAGATACGCAGTATTTT.

The chain links TRBV6-1 to TRBJ2-1; TRBD2 matches 8 bases. Losses at the gene ends were 9 bases for V and 3 bases for J; bases not matched to a gene: 7. Germline CDR1 reads MNHNS; CDR2 reads SASEGT. This CDR3 region has 14 residues. CDR3 DNA: TGTGCCAGTACTCGGGGGGGAGGCTACAATGAGCAGTTCTTC. Its protein product is CASTRGGGYNEQFF.

This clonotype has a handful of counts. The V gene is TRBV7-9, the J gene TRBJ2-2; 8 bases align to TRBD2. This CDR3 contains 15 residues. The junction had 4 bases not matched to a gene; V was cut back by 6 bases and J by 1 base. CDR1 and CDR2 from the germline V gene are SEHNR and FQNEAQ (reference sequence). CDR3 sequence (DNA): TGTGCCAGCAGACCAAGCGGGGGGAACACCGGGGAGCTGTTTTTT. It yields the protein CASRPSGGNTGELFF.

The chain combines TRBV20-1 with TRBJ2-1, with no clear D. The V gene's germline CDR1 is DFQATT and CDR2 SNEGSKA (reference sequence). V dropped 3 bases and J dropped 0 bases, with 12 bases sitting between them. The CDR3 has 15 amino acids. The CDR3 region is CSASRSSSSYNEQFF. The CDR3 DNA reads TGCAGTGCTAGTCGCAGTTCGAGCTCCTACAATGAGCAGTTCTTC.

This clonotype has a handful of counts. CDR3 sequence: CASSLGSQRLGEQYF. The CDR3 DNA reads as TGTGCCAGCAGCTTAGGGAGCCAGCGTCTAGGGGAGCAGTACTTC. The rearrangement joins TRBV7-2 to TRBJ2-7, with D unclear. The CDR3 consists of 15 residues. V lost 1 base and J lost 7, with 17 bases in between. Germline CDR1 and CDR2: SGHTA and FQGNSA.

The chain employs TRBV29-1 and TRBJ2-1; 9 nucleotides agree with TRBD2. Trimming took 8 bases from V and 0 from J; bases not matched to a gene: 11. Germline V CDR1 and CDR2: SQVTM, ANQGSEA. CDR3 length: 16 amino acids. CDR3 protein: CSPLGLAGSSYNEQFF. CDR3 sequence (DNA): TGCAGCCCTCTGGGGCTAGCGGGGAGCTCCTACAATGAGCAGTTCTTC.

The chain employs TRBV10-3 and TRBJ2-1; a weak D match, TRBD1 (6 bases). The V end lost 10 bases, the J end lost 6 bases, and 13 bases lay between the germline ends. Germline V lookup: CDR1 ENHRY, CDR2 SYGVKD. The CDR3 totals 12 residues. DNA of the CDR3: TGTGCCACGTCGACAGGCCCCAATGAGCAGTTCTTC. Residues: CATSTGPNEQFF.

This clonotype turned up a few times. This chain joins TRBV20-1 and TRBJ2-7; 10 nucleotides line up with TRBD1. This CDR3 is 14 amino acids long. The V gene end was trimmed by 6 bases and the J gene end by 3 bases; junction bases not matched to a gene: 8. Looked up from germline, CDR1 is DFQATT and CDR2 is SNEGSKA (reference sequence). DNA of the CDR3: TGCAGTGCCCTATTCCGGGACAGGGGCTACGAGCAGTACTTC. This codes for CSALFRDRGYEQYF.

J is TRBJ1-1 and V is TRBV28; D may be TRBD1 (6 bases). In germline, CDR1 is MDHEN, CDR2 SYDVKM. CDR3 length: 15 amino acids. Trimming removed 5 bases at V and 0 bases at J, with 13 bases between. The CDR3 region has the DNA TGTGCCAGCAGTATCATGACAGGATTGAACACTGAAGCTTTCTTT. Amino acids: CASSIMTGLNTEAFF.

With respect to this clonotype: A much larger clonotype is one base distant, so this may be a read error. This sequence joins TRBV7-6 and TRBJ2-7; TRBD1 agrees at 8 bases. Germline CDR1 and CDR2: SGHVS and FNYEAQ. The CDR3 runs 15 residues. The V and J ends lost 1 base and 5 bases, in that order; junction bases with no gene match: 7. CDR3 loop: CASSLEWETGDEQYF. The CDR3, as DNA: TGTGCCAGCAGCTTAGAATGGGAGACAGGGGACGAGCAGTACTTC.

The sample holds a few counts of this clonotype. The chain links TRBV5-1 to TRBJ2-7; 8 bases line up with TRBD1. Trimming at V came to 4 bases and at J to 6 bases, leaving 9 bases not matched to a gene. This CDR3 contains 14 residues. Germline values: CDR1 SGHRS, CDR2 YFSETQ. The CDR3 DNA follows: TGCGCCAGCAGCGTCGGACAGGGTGGGGGCGAGCAGTACTTC. Protein product: CASSVGQGGGEQYF.

This clonotype was recorded many times. V and J are TRBV7-9 and TRBJ1-6, with D hard to call. The V end lost 1 base, the J end lost 12 bases, and 10 bases lay between the germline ends. CDR1 and CDR2 from the germline V gene are SEHNR and FQNEAQ (reference sequence). The CDR3 consists of 13 residues. The CDR3 sequence: CASSLDPRKPLHF. CDR3 DNA sequence: TGTGCCAGCAGCTTAGACCCCCGGAAACCCCTCCACTTT.

V usage is TRBV7-6 and J usage is TRBJ2-2; possibly TRBD2 for D (5 bases). The CDR3 is 14 residues long. Deletions cut 4 bases from V and 0 bases from J, with 6 bases between. Germline V lookup: CDR1 SGHVS, CDR2 FNYEAQ. The DNA for the CDR3 is TGTGCCAGCAGCTGGACTGCGAACACCGGGGAGCTGTTTTTT. It encodes CASSWTANTGELFF.

The chain combines TRBV7-2 with TRBJ2-1; 8 nucleotides line up with TRBD2. This CDR3 is built from 15 residues. Per germline, CDR1 SGHTA and CDR2 FQGNSA. J gave up 0 bases and V 5 bases, and 3 bases lay outside the gene matches. CDR3 in amino acids: CASSRGGDSYNEQFF. The CDR3, as DNA: TGTGCCAGCAGCCGGGGGGGCGACTCCTACAATGAGCAGTTCTTC.

The chain combines TRBV4-3 with TRBJ2-1; D is ambiguous. From germline, CDR1 is LGHNA and CDR2 YSLEER. The CDR3 is 17 residues long. Trimming removed 0 bases from V and 3 bases from J, with 15 bases in between. Here the CDR3 DNA reads TGCGCCAGCAGCCAAGAGCACCGCCGAACCAACTACAATGAGCAGTTCTTC. Its translation: CASSQEHRRTNYNEQFF.

This clonotype was seen repeatedly, ten times or more. The chain carries TRBV11-1 and TRBJ1-1, with TRBD1 matching over 8 bases. Trimming took 5 bases from V and 0 from J; bases not matched to a gene: 17. CDR3 size: 19 residues. Germline V gene sequence: CDR1 SGHAT, CDR2 FQDESV (reference sequence). In DNA form, the CDR3 reads TGTGCCAGCAGCCCCGGAGGACAGGGACTAATGCTTATGAACACTGAAGCTTTCTTT. Protein product: CASSPGGQGLMLMNTEAFF.

This clonotype was detected only a few times. The V call is TRBV20-1, the J call TRBJ2-1; 11 bases are a match to TRBD2. V trimming: 6 bases; J trimming: 9 bases; junction bases outside the gene matches: 7. Germline CDR1 and CDR2: DFQATT and SNEGSKA (reference sequence). CDR3 length equals 13 residues. In DNA, the CDR3 is TGCAGTGCACCTGGACTAGCGGGTGGTGAGCAGTTCTTC. Its translation: CSAPGLAGGEQFF.

The chain recombines TRBV5-1 with TRBJ2-5; the D is unclear. Germline V CDR1 and CDR2: SGHRS, YFSETQ. V shed 0 bases and J shed 3 bases, with 12 bases lying between them. This CDR3 spans 15 amino acids. The DNA of the CDR3 is TGCGCCAGCAGCTTGGGCCTACCTGGGGAAGAGACCCAGTACTTC. Its protein is CASSLGLPGEETQYF.

The gene calls are TRBV12-3 or TRBV12-4 and TRBJ2-7; 8 nucleotides line up with TRBD1. The CDR3 contains 14 residues. Trimming took 4 bases from V and 4 from J; bases not matched to a gene: 6. The DNA for the CDR3 is TGTGCCAGCAGTTCGGACAGGGATTTTTACGAGCAGTACTTC. Protein sequence: CASSSDRDFYEQYF.

The chain couples TRBV2 to TRBJ2-7; the D gene is possibly TRBD1 (5 bases). In germline, CDR1 is SNHLY, CDR2 FYNNEI. V lost 8 bases and J 3 bases, leaving 14 bases between the germline ends. The length of the CDR3 is 13 residues. CDR3 sequence (DNA): TGTGCCAGCCTTGCCCAGGGTGGCTACGAGCAGTACTTC. It encodes CASLAQGGYEQYF.

This clonotype was counted only a few times. V gene TRBV20-1 combines with J gene TRBJ2-3; D not certain. Trimming took off 6 bases at V and 4 bases at J, with 20 bases between the two ends. The CDR3 contains 15 residues. Germline V gene sequence: CDR1 DFQATT, CDR2 SNEGSKA (reference sequence). Here the CDR3 reads CSANDPRNQADTQYF. The CDR3 DNA reads as TGCAGTGCCAACGACCCCCGAAACCAGGCAGATACGCAGTATTTT.

This clonotype was found a few times. The chain is built from TRBV6-2 or TRBV6-3 and TRBJ2-1; 10 bases match TRBD2. The V segment lost 5 bases and the J segment 0 bases; nucleotides outside the gene matches: 4. The length of the CDR3 is 16 residues. Germline V lookup: CDR1 MNHEY, CDR2 SVGEGT. The CDR3 region has the DNA TGTGCCAGCAGTAGTAGCGGGAGGAGCTCCTACAATGAGCAGTTCTTC. It specifies CASSSSGRSSYNEQFF.

The chain uses TRBV15 and TRBJ2-1; TRBD2 matches 11 bases. The V segment lost 1 base and the J segment 6 bases; nucleotides outside the gene matches: 2. Germline CDR1 reads LNHNV; CDR2 reads YYDKDF (reference sequence). The CDR3 has 15 amino acids. CDR3 sequence: CATSRGLAGFNEQFF. CDR3 nucleotides: TGTGCCACCAGCAGAGGACTAGCGGGGTTCAATGAGCAGTTCTTC.

This clonotype was seen repeatedly, ten times or more. The rearrangement links TRBV7-2 to TRBJ1-5, with D possibly TRBD1 on 5 matching bases. V was pared by 0 bases and J by 9 bases, with 12 bases between. CDR1 is SGHTA and CDR2 is FQGNSA in the germline V gene. The CDR3 is made up of 14 amino acids. The DNA for the CDR3 is TGTGCCAGCAGCTTAGCAGAGTTTAGGGGGCCCCAGCATTTT. It specifies CASSLAEFRGPQHF.

This clonotype has just a few counts. The V call is TRBV10-3, the J call TRBJ2-2, with 9 bases lining up with TRBD1. Per germline, CDR1 ENHRY and CDR2 SYGVKD. V gave up 7 bases and J gave up 1 base; unmatched junction bases: 1. CDR3 length: 14 amino acids. The CDR3, as DNA: TGTGCCATCACGGGACAGGGGAACACCGGGGAGCTGTTTTTT. Protein sequence: CAITGQGNTGELFF.

V gene TRBV28 combines with J gene TRBJ2-5, with D unclear. Germline V gene data show CDR1 as MDHEN and CDR2 as SYDVKM. V was clipped by 5 bases and J by 5 bases, with 12 bases between them. The CDR3 has 13 amino acids. The CDR3 DNA is TGTGCCAGCAGTCTGGGTTCCCCGGAGACCCAGTACTTC. Amino acids: CASSLGSPETQYF.

This clonotype was seen only a few times. CDR3 loop: CASSERILAKNIQYF. CDR3 in DNA: TGTGCCAGCAGTGAGCGGATTCTAGCCAAAAACATTCAGTACTTC. The V gene is TRBV6-1, the J gene TRBJ2-4; D not resolved. Trimming cost V 3 bases and J 0 bases, with 9 bases left between them. Germline V gene lookup returns CDR1 MNHNS and CDR2 SASEGT. The CDR3 runs to 15 residues.

The rearrangement joins TRBV27 to TRBJ2-5; D is perhaps TRBD1 or TRBD2 (5 bases each). V shed 7 bases and J shed 6 bases, with 15 bases lying between them. Germline assignment: CDR1 MNHEY and CDR2 SMNVEV (reference sequence). This CDR3 has 13 amino acids. CDR3 region: CASTPAGTKTQYF. The CDR3 nucleotides are TGTGCCAGCACCCCGGCAGGGACCAAGACCCAGTACTTC.

This chain uses TRBV5-6 with TRBJ2-1; 8 nucleotides agree with TRBD2. The germline gives CDR1 SGHDT, CDR2 YYEEEE. CDR3 length: 14 amino acids. J gave up 6 bases and V 6 bases, and 8 bases lay outside the gene matches. CDR3 in amino acids: CASTSGLEVNEQFF. The CDR3 DNA sequence: TGTGCCAGCACTAGCGGGCTAGAGGTCAATGAGCAGTTCTTC.